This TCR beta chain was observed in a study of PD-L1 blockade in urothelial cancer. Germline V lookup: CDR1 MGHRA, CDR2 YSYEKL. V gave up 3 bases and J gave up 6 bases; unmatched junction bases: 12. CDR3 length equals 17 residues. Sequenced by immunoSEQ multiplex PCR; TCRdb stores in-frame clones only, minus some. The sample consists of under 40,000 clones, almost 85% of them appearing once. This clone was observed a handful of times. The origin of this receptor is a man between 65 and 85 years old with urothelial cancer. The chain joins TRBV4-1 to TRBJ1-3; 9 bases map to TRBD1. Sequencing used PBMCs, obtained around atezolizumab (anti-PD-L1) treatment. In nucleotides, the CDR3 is TGCGCCAGCAGCCATTTAGGTTTCGGGACAGGGCTAAACACCATATATTTT. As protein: CASSHLGFGTGLNTIYF.